The 21 T cell receptor beta chains below all came from one sample that was sequenced in a study of T cells in Graves' hyperthyroidism and ophthalmopathy (dated by TCRdb to between 2019 and 2020). Libraries were made using multiplex PCR. TCRdb records Illumina HiSeq 2000 as the sequencer. TCR beta CDR3 regions were amplified from RNA transcripts. For the first round of RT-PCR on the TCR CDR3, the HTBI primer set was used together with the Qiagen OneStep RT-PCR kit. TCRdb reworked the public reads: Q25 trimming with fastp, MiXCR clone assembly, productive beta chains retained. When rows share a CDR3 protein, they turn into one entry using the most common DNA and genes. Here the sample has 400,000 to 550,000 distinct CDR3 sequences; roughly an eighth occur a single time. Of the sample, roughly 17% is held by the ten largest clones. The sample taken for sequencing was blood. These receptor sequences come from a young woman with Graves' hyperthyroidism.

This clonotype was observed at least ten times. V and J are TRBV7-3 and TRBJ2-1; 10 bases agree with TRBD1. With V trimmed by 3 bases and J by 10 bases, 6 bases remained unmatched. Germline V gene sequence: CDR1 SGHTA, CDR2 FQGTGA. The CDR3 runs 14 residues. The DNA for the CDR3 is TGTGCCAGCAGCTTCGGGACAGGGGAGGGGGAGCAGTTCTTC. It translates to CASSFGTGEGEQFF.

This clonotype was picked up many times. The CDR3: CAWSALDEQFF. DNA of the CDR3: TGTGCCTGGAGTGCCCTCGACGAGCAGTTCTTC. V usage is TRBV30 and J usage is TRBJ2-1; D is ambiguous. Germline CDR1 and CDR2: GTSNPN and SVGIG (reference sequence). The CDR3 has 11 residues. V was trimmed by 1 base and J by 10 bases, leaving 8 bases between them.

To note about this clonotype: This may come from a read error, since a much larger clone is one base off. The rearrangement links TRBV7-9 to TRBJ2-7; 10 nucleotides align to TRBD2. Germline CDR1 and CDR2: SEHNR and FQNEAQ (reference sequence). The CDR3 has 15 amino acids. With V trimmed by 1 base and J by 5 bases, 5 bases remained unmatched. As DNA, the CDR3 is TGTGCCAGCAGCTTAGGTCCTAGCGGGAGCCACGAGCAGTACTTC. Translated: CASSLGPSGSHEQYF.

Note on this clonotype: This may stem from a read error, because a much larger clone lies one nucleotide away. The chain employs TRBV3-1 and TRBJ2-7; D is tentatively TRBD1 or TRBD2 (5 bases each). The CDR3 loop spans 15 amino acids. Germline loops: CDR1 LGHDT, CDR2 YNNKEL (reference sequence). The V and J ends lost 1 base and 8 bases respectively, with 18 bases between them. CDR3 protein: CASSQGFRARGKQYF. The CDR3 nucleotides are TGTGCCAGCAGCCAAGGTTTTCGGGCGAGGGGCAAGCAGTACTTC.

This chain joins TRBV4-1 and TRBJ2-7; TRBD2 agrees at 15 bases. The CDR3 extends over 18 amino acids. The ends lost 3 bases at V and 5 bases at J; junction bases unmatched: 11. Germline loops: CDR1 MGHRA, CDR2 YSYEKL. CDR3 bases: TGCGCCAGCAGCCACCTCCCGGGACTAGCGGGAGGAAGAAACGAGCAGTACTTC. As protein: CASSHLPGLAGGRNEQYF.

This clonotype was counted at least ten times. The V call is TRBV2, the J call TRBJ1-1, with 7 bases that match TRBD1. CDR3 length equals 17 residues. From germline, CDR1 is SNHLY and CDR2 FYNNEI. The ends lost 1 base at V and 1 base at J; junction bases unmatched: 9. In nucleotides, the CDR3 is TGTGCCAGCAGTGAAGGAATAGGGACAGTGAAGAACACTGAAGCTTTCTTT. This codes for CASSEGIGTVKNTEAFF.

This clonotype was seen ten or more times. This chain uses TRBV3-1 with TRBJ1-6, with D hard to call. Germline CDR1 reads LGHDT; CDR2 reads YNNKEL (reference sequence). Trimming took 1 base from V and 9 from J, leaving 7 bases between them. The CDR3 is 13 amino acids. CDR3 region: CASSQARISPLHF. The CDR3 DNA follows: TGTGCCAGCAGCCAAGCCCGAATTTCACCCCTCCACTTT.

The rearrangement uses TRBV5-8 and TRBJ2-2, with TRBD1 matching over 7 bases. This CDR3 comprises 15 residues. Losses at the gene ends were 0 bases for V and 3 bases for J; bases not matched to a gene: 2. In germline, CDR1 is SGHTS, CDR2 YDEGEE. Here the CDR3 DNA reads TGTGCCAGCAGCTTGGTCGACAGGGACACCGGGGAGCTGTTTTTT. It codes for CASSLVDRDTGELFF.

This clonotype has ten or more counts. The chain combines TRBV28 with TRBJ2-7; 13 bases are shared with TRBD2. The ends lost 6 bases at V and 3 bases at J; junction bases unmatched: 11. Germline V gene sequence: CDR1 MDHEN, CDR2 SYDVKM. The CDR3 sequence is 17 residues long. The CDR3 loop reads CASSKLRTSGSGYEQYV. As DNA, the CDR3 is TGTGCCAGCAGCAAACTTAGGACTAGCGGGAGCGGCTACGAGCAGTACGTC.

On this clonotype itself: The junction departs from germline at one end; a sequencing error may be responsible. V usage is TRBV12-3 or TRBV12-4 and J usage is TRBJ2-7; TRBD1 is a possible D gene (6 bases). CDR3 length: 15 amino acids. As DNA, the CDR3 is TGTGCCAGCAGTTTAGGGGGACACGGACCCTACGAGCGGTACTTC. Its protein is CASSLGGHGPYERYF.

This clonotype was detected ten times or more. The V and J genes are TRBV7-3 and TRBJ2-5; D is possibly TRBD1 (6 bases). This CDR3 contains 15 residues. V shed 1 base and J shed 2 bases, with 11 bases lying between them. The V gene's germline CDR1 is SGHTA and CDR2 FQGTGA. CDR3 coding DNA: TGTGCCAGCAGCTTAATGGGACAACCTCAAGAGACCCAGTACTTC. Its translation is CASSLMGQPQETQYF. Combining the CDR3 with reference TRBV7-3 and TRBJ2-5 gives the whole variable domain GAGVSQTPSNKVTEKGKYVELRCDPISGHTALYWYRQSLGQGPEFLIYFQGTGAADDSGLPNDRFFAVRPEGSVSTLKIQRTERGDSAVYLCASSLMGQPQETQYFGPGTRLLVL.

This clonotype was counted many times. The CDR3 loop is CAGSGSNQPQHF. The CDR3 DNA is TGTGCCGGCTCCGGGAGCAATCAGCCCCAGCATTTT. This chain connects TRBV12-3 or TRBV12-4 to TRBJ1-5; no clear D. CDR3 length: 12 residues. Trimming cost V 11 bases and J 1 base, with 9 bases left between them.

This clonotype occurred once. Possible read error: a much larger clone is one base away. Because the CDR3 is missing its conserved closing phenylalanine or tryptophan, this is likely a read error. The V call is TRBV29-1, the J call TRBJ2-5; D unresolved. Per the germline V gene, CDR1 is SQVTM and CDR2 is ANQGSEA. Trimming stripped 6 bases from V and 1 base from J, with 9 bases between. CDR3 length: 12 amino acids. CDR3 bases: TGCAGCGTCTGGACCCTCCAAGAGACCCAGTACTCC. Translation: CSVWTLQETQYS.

This clonotype was detected many times. V is TRBV5-5 and J is TRBJ2-1; no clear D. V was pared by 9 bases and J by 5 bases, with 12 bases between. CDR1 is SGHKS and CDR2 is YYEKEE in the germline V gene (reference sequence). There are 12 residues in the CDR3. The CDR3 bases are TGTGCCACCCAAAAGCCTGACAATGAGCAGTTCTTC. Translating it yields CATQKPDNEQFF.

As to this clonotype: One base away lies a much larger clone, so this may be a sequencing read error. The genes are TRBV6-5 and TRBJ2-3, with no clear D. With 1 base removed from V and 6 bases from J, the gap between germline ends came to 11 bases. Germline CDR1 reads MNHEY; CDR2 reads SVGAGI. The CDR3 runs to 14 residues. The CDR3 nucleotides are TGTGCCAGCAGTTACTTGCCTAGTGACGATACGCAGTATTTT. It specifies CASSYLPSDDTQYF.

In this sample, this clonotype turned up a few times. The V and J genes are TRBV5-8 and TRBJ2-5; D unresolved. This CDR3 is 15 amino acids long. With 0 bases removed from V and 5 bases from J, the gap between germline ends came to 14 bases. Per the germline V gene, CDR1 is SGHTS and CDR2 is YDEGEE. The DNA for the CDR3 is TGTGCCAGCAGCTTGGGTGGTAGCCCTGCGGAGACCCAGTACTTC. It codes for CASSLGGSPAETQYF.

The V gene is TRBV25-1, the J gene TRBJ1-2; D is unresolved. The CDR3 loop spans 14 amino acids. Germline loops: CDR1 MGHDK, CDR2 SYGVNS. V gave up 4 bases and J gave up 3 bases, with 12 bases separating them. CDR3 amino acids: CASSARTIDYGYTF. CDR3 DNA: TGTGCCAGCAGTGCGAGGACCATAGACTATGGCTACACCTTC.

This clonotype was detected many times. The chain employs TRBV3-1 and TRBJ2-4; 10 nucleotides align to TRBD2. The CDR3 contains 16 residues. Germline loops: CDR1 LGHDT, CDR2 YNNKEL (reference sequence). The trim removed 1 base at V and 7 bases at J, leaving 7 bases unmatched. CDR3 in amino acids: CASSQVASGRSNIQYF. Here the CDR3 DNA reads TGTGCCAGCAGCCAAGTGGCTAGCGGGAGATCTAACATTCAGTACTTC.

This clonotype came up many times. The rearrangement links TRBV11-3 to TRBJ2-3; D could derive from TRBD1 or TRBD2 (5 bases each). Trimming cost V 9 bases and J 3 bases, with 13 bases left between them. Looked up from germline, CDR1 is SGHNT and CDR2 is YENEEA. The CDR3 consists of 13 residues. The CDR3 sequence: CASGTQRTDTQYF. CDR3 coding DNA: TGTGCCAGTGGGACCCAACGGACAGATACGCAGTATTTT.

This clonotype was counted many times. The J gene is TRBJ1-2, the V gene TRBV14; 7 nucleotides agree with TRBD1. This CDR3 comprises 15 residues. Germline lookup yields CDR1 SGHDN and CDR2 FVKESK. Trimming cost V 4 bases and J 4 bases; bases outside gene matches: 9. The CDR3 nucleotides are TGTGCCAGCAGCCCCCGACAGGGTGGACTCTATGGCTACACCTTC. As protein: CASSPRQGGLYGYTF.

Many counts were recorded for this clonotype. This chain uses TRBV20-1 with TRBJ2-2; 10 nucleotides line up with TRBD2. The CDR3 has 17 amino acids. CDR1 is DFQATT and CDR2 is SNEGSKA in the germline V gene (reference sequence). The J segment lost 7 bases and the V segment lost 0 bases, leaving 11 bases of the junction unmatched. CDR3: CSARDLRAGGPVGELFF. CDR3 sequence (DNA): TGCAGTGCTAGAGATCTGCGAGCGGGAGGGCCTGTCGGGGAGCTGTTTTTT.